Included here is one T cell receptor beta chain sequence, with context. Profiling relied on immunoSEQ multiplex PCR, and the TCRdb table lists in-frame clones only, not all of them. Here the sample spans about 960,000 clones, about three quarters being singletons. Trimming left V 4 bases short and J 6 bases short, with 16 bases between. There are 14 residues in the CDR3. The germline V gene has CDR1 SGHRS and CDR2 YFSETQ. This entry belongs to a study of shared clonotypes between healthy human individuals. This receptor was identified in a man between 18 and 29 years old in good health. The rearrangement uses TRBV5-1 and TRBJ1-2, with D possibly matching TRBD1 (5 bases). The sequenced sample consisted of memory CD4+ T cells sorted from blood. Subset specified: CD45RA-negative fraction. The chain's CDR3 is CASSLDTGQHGYTF. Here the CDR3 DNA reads TGCGCCAGCAGCCTGGACACGGGGCAGCATGGCTACACCTTC.